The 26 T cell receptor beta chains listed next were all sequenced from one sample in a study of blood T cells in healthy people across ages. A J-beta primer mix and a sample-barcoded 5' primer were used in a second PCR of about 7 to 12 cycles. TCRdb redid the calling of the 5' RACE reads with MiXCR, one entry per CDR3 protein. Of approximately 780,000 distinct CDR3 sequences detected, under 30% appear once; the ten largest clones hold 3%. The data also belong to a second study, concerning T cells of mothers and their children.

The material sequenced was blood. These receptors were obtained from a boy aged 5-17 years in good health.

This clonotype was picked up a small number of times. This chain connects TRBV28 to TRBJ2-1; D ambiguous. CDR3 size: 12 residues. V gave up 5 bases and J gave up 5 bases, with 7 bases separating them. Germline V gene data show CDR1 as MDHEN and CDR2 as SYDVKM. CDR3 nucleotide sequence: TGTGCCAGCAGTCGATTTGACAATGAGCAGTTCTTC. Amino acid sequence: CASSRFDNEQFF.

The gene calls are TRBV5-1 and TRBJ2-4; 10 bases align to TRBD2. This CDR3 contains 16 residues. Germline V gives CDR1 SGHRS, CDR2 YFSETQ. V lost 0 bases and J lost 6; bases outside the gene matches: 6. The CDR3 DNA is TGCGCCAGCAGCTTGGGAAGTAGCGGGGGGATAAACATTCAGTACTTC. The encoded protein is CASSLGSSGGINIQYF.

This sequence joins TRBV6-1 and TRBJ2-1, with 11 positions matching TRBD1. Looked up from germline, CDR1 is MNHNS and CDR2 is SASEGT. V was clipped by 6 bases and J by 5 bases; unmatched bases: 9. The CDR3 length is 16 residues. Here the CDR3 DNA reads TGTGCCAGCAGCAGCGCCGGGACAGGGGGAAACAATGAGCAGTTCTTC. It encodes CASSSAGTGGNNEQFF.

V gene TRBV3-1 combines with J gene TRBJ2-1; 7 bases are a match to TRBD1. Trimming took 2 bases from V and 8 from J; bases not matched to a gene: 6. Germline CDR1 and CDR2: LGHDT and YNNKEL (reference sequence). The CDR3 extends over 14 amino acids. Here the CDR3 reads CASSQLDRDDEQFF. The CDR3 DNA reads TGTGCCAGCAGCCAACTTGACAGGGATGATGAGCAGTTCTTC.

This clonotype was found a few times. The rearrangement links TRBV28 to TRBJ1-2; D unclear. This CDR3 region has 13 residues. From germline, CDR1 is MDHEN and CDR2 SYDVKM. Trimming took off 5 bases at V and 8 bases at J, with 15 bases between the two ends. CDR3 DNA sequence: TGTGCCAGCAGTCGGCAGACCGGCTGGGGCTACACCTTC. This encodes CASSRQTGWGYTF.

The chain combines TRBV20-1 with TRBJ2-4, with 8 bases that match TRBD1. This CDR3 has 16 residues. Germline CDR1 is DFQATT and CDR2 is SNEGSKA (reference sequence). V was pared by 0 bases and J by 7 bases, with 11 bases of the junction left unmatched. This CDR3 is CSARDSPGGGSNIQYF. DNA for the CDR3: TGCAGTGCTAGAGATAGTCCAGGGGGCGGCTCGAACATTCAGTACTTC.

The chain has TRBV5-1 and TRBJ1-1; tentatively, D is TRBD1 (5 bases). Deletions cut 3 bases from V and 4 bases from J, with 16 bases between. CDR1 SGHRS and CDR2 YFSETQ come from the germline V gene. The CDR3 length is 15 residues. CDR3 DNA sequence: TGCGCCAGCAGCTCCAGGGCAGGGAGTGGCACTGAAGCTTTCTTT. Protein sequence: CASSSRAGSGTEAFF.

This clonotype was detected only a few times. For the CDR3, the DNA is TGTGCCAGCAGCCTACGCTTTGGAGGAGTCAGCTCCTACGAGCAGTACTTC. Protein product: CASSLRFGGVSSYEQYF. The V gene is TRBV27, the J gene TRBJ2-7; D might be TRBD2 (5 bases). The CDR3 spans 17 residues. Germline V gene data show CDR1 as MNHEY and CDR2 as SMNVEV (reference sequence). The germline V and J ends were trimmed by 6 bases and 0 bases, with 21 bases remaining between them.

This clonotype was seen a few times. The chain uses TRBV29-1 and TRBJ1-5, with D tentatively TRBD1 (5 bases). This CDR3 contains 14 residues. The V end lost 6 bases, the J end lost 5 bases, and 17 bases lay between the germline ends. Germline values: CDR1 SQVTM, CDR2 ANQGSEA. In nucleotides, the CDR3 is TGCAGCGTCGTGGGGACTAGCCGAGATCAGCCCCAGCATTTT. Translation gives CSVVGTSRDQPQHF.

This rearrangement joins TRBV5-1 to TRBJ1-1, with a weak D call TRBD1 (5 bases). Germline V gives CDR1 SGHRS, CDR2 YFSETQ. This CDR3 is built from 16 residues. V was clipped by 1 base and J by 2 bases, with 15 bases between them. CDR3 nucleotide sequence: TGCGCCAGCAGCTTGTGGGGCCAGACTTTAAACACTGAAGCTTTCTTT. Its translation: CASSLWGQTLNTEAFF.

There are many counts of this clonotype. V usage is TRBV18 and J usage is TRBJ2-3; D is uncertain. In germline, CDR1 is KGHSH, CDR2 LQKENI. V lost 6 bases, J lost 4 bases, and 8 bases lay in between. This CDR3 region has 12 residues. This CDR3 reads CASSTSADTQYF. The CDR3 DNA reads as TGTGCCAGCTCGACCTCCGCAGATACGCAGTATTTT.

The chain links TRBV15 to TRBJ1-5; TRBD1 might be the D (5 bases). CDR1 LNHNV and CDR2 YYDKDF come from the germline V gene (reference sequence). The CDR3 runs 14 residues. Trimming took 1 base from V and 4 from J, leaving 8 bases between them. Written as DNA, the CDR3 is TGTGCCACCAGCAGAGGAACAGGAAATCAGCCCCAGCATTTT. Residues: CATSRGTGNQPQHF.

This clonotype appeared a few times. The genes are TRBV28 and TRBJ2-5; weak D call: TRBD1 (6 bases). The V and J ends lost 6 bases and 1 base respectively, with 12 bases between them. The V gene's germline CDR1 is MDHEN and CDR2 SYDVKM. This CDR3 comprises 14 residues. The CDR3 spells CASSQQDSQETQYF. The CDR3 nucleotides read TGTGCCAGCAGCCAGCAGGACAGCCAAGAGACCCAGTACTTC.

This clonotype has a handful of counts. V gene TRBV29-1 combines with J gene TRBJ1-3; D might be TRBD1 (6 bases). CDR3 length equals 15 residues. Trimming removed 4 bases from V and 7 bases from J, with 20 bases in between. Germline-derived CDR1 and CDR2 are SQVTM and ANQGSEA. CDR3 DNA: TGCAGCGTTGTTTCGGCAGGGGATCGATGGAACACCATATATTTT. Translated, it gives CSVVSAGDRWNTIYF.

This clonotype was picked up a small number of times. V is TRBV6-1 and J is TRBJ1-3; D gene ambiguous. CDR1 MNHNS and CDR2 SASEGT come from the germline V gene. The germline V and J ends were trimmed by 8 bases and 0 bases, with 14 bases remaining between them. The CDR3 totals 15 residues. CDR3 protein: CASLPGGYSGNTIYF. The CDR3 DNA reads TGTGCCAGCTTACCCGGTGGCTACTCTGGAAACACCATATATTTT.

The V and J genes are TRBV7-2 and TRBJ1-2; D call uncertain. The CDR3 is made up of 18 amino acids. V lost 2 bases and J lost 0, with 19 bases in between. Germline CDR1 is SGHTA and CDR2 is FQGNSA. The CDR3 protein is CASSLYNGARATNYGYTF. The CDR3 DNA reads TGTGCCAGCAGCTTATACAATGGAGCGAGGGCAACTAACTATGGCTACACCTTC.

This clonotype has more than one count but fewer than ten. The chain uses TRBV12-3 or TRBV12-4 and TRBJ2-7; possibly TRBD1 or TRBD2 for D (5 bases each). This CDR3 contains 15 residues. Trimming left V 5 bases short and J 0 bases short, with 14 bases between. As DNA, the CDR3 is TGTGCCAGCAGTGGCCGGGACCGAAGCTCCTACGAGCAGTACTTC. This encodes CASSGRDRSSYEQYF.

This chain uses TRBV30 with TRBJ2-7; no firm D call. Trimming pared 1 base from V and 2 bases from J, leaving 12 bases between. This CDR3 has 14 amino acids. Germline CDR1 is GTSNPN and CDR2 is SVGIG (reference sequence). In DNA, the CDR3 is TGTGCCTGGAGTGGAACTACCCTAGCCTACGAGCAGTACTTC. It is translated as CAWSGTTLAYEQYF.

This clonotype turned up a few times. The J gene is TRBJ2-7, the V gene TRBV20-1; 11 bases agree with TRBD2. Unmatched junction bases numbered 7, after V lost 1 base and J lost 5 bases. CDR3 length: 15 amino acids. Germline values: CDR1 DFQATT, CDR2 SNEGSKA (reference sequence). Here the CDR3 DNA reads TGCAGTGCTAGAGGACTAGCGGGGACCCCGGACGAGCAGTACTTC. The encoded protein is CSARGLAGTPDEQYF.

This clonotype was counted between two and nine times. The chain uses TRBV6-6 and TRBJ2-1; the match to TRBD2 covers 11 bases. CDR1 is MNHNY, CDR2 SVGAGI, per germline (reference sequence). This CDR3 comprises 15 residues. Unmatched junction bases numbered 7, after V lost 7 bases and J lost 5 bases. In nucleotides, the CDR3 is TGTGCCAGCACCTTACAGACTAGCGGGAACAATGAGCAGTTCTTC. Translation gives CASTLQTSGNNEQFF.

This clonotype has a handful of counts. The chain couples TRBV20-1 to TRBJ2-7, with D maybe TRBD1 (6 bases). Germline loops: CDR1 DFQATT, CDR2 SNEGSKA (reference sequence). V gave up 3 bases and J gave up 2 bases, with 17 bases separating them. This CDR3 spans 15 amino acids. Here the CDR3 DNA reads TGCAGTGCTAGGGTAACAGGGAGAGAAACCTACGAGCAGTACTTC. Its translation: CSARVTGRETYEQYF.

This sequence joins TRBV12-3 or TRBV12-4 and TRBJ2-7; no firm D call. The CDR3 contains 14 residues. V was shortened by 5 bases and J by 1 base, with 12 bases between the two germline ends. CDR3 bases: TGTGCCAGCAGTCCGACACCTTGGTCCTACGAGCAGTACTTC. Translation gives CASSPTPWSYEQYF.

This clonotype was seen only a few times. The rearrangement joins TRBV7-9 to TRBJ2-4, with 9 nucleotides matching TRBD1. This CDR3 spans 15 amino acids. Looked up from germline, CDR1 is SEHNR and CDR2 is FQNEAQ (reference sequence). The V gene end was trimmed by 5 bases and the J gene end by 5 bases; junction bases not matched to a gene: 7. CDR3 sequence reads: CASSTSDRGENIQYF. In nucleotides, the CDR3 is TGTGCCAGCAGCACGTCAGACAGGGGGGAAAACATTCAGTACTTC.

The CDR3 region is CASSSIRPTGELFF. For the CDR3, the DNA is TGTGCCAGCAGCTCAATCCGGCCGACCGGGGAGCTGTTTTTT. V and J are TRBV7-9 and TRBJ2-2; unclear D gene. V lost 4 bases, J lost 5 bases, and 11 bases lay in between. Germline lookup yields CDR1 SEHNR and CDR2 FQNEAQ (reference sequence). This CDR3 spans 14 amino acids. Full variable domain (remainder filled in from reference TRBV7-9 and TRBJ2-2): DTGVSQNPRHKITKRGQNVTFRCDPISEHNRLYWYRQTLGQGPEFLTYFQNEAQLEKSRLLSDRFSAERPKGSFSTLEIQRTEQGDSAMYLCASSSIRPTGELFFGEGSRLTVL.

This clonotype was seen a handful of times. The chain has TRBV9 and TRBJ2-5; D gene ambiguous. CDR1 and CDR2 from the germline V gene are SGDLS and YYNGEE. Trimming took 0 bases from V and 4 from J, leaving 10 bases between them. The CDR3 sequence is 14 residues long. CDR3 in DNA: TGTGCCAGCAGCGTAGGACCCCCGGGAGAGACCCAGTACTTC. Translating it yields CASSVGPPGETQYF.

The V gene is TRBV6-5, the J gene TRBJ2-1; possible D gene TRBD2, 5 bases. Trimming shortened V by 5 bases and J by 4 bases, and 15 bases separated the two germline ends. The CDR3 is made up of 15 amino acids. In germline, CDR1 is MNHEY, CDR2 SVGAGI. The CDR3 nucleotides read TGTGCCAGCAGTCCCGGGATTTCCGGGTACAATGAGCAGTTCTTC. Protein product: CASSPGISGYNEQFF.